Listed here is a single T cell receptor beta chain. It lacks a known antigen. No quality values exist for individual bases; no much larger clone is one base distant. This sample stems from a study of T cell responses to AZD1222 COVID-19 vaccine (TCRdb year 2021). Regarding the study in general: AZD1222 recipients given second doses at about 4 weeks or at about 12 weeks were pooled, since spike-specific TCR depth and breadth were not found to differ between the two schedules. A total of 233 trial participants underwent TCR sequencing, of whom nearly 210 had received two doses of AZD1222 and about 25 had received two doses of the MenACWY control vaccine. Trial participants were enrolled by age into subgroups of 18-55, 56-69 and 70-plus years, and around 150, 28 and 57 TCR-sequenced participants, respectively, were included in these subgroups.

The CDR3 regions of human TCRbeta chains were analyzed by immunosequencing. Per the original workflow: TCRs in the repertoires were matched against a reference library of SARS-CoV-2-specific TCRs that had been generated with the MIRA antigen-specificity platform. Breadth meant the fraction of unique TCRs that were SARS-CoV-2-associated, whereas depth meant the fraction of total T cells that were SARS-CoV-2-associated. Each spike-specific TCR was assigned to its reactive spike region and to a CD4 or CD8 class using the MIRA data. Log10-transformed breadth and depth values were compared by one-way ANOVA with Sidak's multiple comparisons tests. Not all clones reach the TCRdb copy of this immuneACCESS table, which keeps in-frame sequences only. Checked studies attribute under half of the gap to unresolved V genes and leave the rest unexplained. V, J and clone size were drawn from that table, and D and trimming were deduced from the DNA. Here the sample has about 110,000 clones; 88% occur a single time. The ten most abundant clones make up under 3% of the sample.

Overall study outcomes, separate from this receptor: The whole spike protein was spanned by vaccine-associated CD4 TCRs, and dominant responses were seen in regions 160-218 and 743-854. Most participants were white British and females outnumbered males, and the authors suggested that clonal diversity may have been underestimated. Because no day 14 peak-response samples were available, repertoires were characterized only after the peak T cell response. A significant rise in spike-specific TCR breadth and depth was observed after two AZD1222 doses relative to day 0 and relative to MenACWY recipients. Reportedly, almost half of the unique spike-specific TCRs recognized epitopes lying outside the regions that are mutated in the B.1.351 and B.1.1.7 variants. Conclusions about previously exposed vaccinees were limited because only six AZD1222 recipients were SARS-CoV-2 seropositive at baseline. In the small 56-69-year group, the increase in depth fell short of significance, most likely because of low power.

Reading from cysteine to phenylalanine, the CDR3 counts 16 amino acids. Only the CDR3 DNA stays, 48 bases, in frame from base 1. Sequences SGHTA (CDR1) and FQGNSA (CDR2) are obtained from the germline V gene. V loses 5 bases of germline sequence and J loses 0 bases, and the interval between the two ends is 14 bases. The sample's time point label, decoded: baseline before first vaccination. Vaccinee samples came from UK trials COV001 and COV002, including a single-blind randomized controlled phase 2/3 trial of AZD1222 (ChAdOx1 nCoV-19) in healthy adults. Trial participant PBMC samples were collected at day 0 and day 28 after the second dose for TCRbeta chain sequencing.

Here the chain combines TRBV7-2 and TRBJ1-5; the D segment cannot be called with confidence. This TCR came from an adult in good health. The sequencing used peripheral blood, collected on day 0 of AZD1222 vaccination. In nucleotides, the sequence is TGTGCCAGCAGCCGGGGAACAGCCTATAGCAATCAGCCCCAGCATTTT. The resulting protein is CASSRGTAYSNQPQHF.